These T cell receptor beta chains were read from a single sample in a study of patients and donors after allogeneic stem cell transplantation. TCRdb itself ran the RT-PCR reads through MiXCR, one entry per CDR3 protein. The sample records 100,000 to 130,000 distinct CDR3 sequences, about a third being singletons. The sequenced material came from blood, either unsorted or a sorted T cell fraction (not recorded which). The receptors stem from a human donor who was either an allogeneic HSCT recipient or a stem cell or donor lymphocyte infusion donor (not recorded which). It is not recorded whose cells these are; they may come from a transplant donor. Each CDR3 is given without its conserved first and last residue. Each record gives: J gene, V gene, CDR3 protein.

TRBJ1-4 | TRBV11-2 | ASSPSRTNEKLF
TRBJ1-5 | TRBV7-2 | ASSSRSGQPQH
TRBJ1-2 | TRBV20-1 | SASLSRNYGYT
TRBJ2-3 | TRBV5-1 | ASSGPGTSGTTTDTQY
TRBJ2-7 | TRBV6-5 | ASSYSMRGIYEQY
TRBJ2-7 | TRBV7-9 | ASSFQGVYEQY
TRBJ2-7 | TRBV5-5 | ASSSNSLRTYEQY
TRBJ2-1 | TRBV11-2 | ASSFTLQGGSKNEQF
TRBJ1-2 | TRBV10-3 | AIGRDRDGYT
TRBJ1-2 | TRBV12-3/TRBV12-4 | ASSGGVLYGYT
TRBJ1-2 | TRBV30 | AWKKAPAPPYGYT
TRBJ1-5 | TRBV27 | ASSNQGGHGYNQPQH
TRBJ1-6 | TRBV20-1 | SASQQIALPGSPLH
TRBJ1-1 | TRBV7-8 | ASSLGGTTNTEAF
TRBJ2-3 | TRBV7-2 | ASSLKGGGVTDTQY
TRBJ1-1 | TRBV20-1 | SAPPGHPNTEAF
TRBJ2-3 | TRBV20-1 | SAPGGGGDTQY
TRBJ2-7 | TRBV5-1 | ASSSPRTFGSFD
TRBJ1-1 | TRBV29-1 | SVEGTGSYPEAF
TRBJ2-1 | TRBV5-1 | ASSLAGNQLEQF
TRBJ2-4 | TRBV7-2 | ASSLNPLAGPKNIQY
TRBJ2-1 | TRBV6-2/TRBV6-3 | ASKSTGLPYNEQF
TRBJ2-3 | TRBV6-5 | ASSYKGDTDTQY
TRBJ1-3 | TRBV7-2 | ASSLAWGVGNTIY
TRBJ1-6 | TRBV20-1 | SASRPGPSPLH
TRBJ2-3 | TRBV19 | ASSFPSGSSTDTQY
TRBJ2-3 | TRBV12-3/TRBV12-4 | ASSKDYGADTQY
TRBJ1-2 | TRBV6-5 | ASSFGDGYT
TRBJ2-3 | TRBV9 | ASSVVSGVGTQY
TRBJ2-5 | TRBV20-1 | SARFSGKETQY
TRBJ1-5 | TRBV4-3 | ASSQVRAGNQPQH
TRBJ2-4 | TRBV3-1 | ASSHSGGVDIQY
TRBJ1-1 | TRBV6-6 | ASTGGNINTEAF